This T cell receptor beta chain appears in the sequencing data of a study of identical twins (dated by TCRdb to about 2016). Notes on the research overall: TCR alpha and beta repertoires from monozygotic twins, unrelated adults of various ages and cord blood were deep-sequenced to test whether fetal clonotypes persist. To rule out contamination, the twin experiments were replicated at different times with different library preparation protocols. General findings and caveats noted by the study authors: Out-of-frame TCR alpha sequences shared between twins showed an excess of low generation-probability sequences compared with coincidental sharing between unrelated individuals. Because the same donors could not be followed over many years, the conclusions depended on cross-sectional statistical analysis. Out-of-frame TCR alpha sharing in monozygotic twins was systematically underestimated by recombination models, whereas sharing between unrelated individuals was in agreement with the recombination models. Invariant T cells such as MAIT and iNKT could partly confound zero-insertion analyses, although diverse VJ usage argued against such confounding for most clonotypes. Fewer insertions were carried by abundant cord blood beta clonotypes, a similar but weaker trend appeared in young adult naive repertoires, and no such trend appeared in memory repertoires. Excess twin sharing in beta out-of-frame sequences was weaker because fewer shared sequences lowered the signal-to-noise ratio.

The library was built by means of 5' RACE. The sequencer listed for this sample is Illumina HiSeq 2000. Template switching introduced a universal primer binding site; the final cDNA contained a unique molecular identifier, enabling accurate counting of TCR cDNA molecules. Specific primers in the conserved constant-segment region were used to synthesize first-strand cDNA for TCR alpha and beta chains. To control for contamination, every cDNA library was double barcoded, receiving both a SMART-Mk sample barcode and Illumina barcodes. TruSeq adapter sequences and Illumina sample barcodes were added in two successive PCR steps. Sequencing of the TCR alpha and beta cDNA libraries was done on the Illumina HiSeq platform using custom primers. As for the original processing: MiGEC processed the raw reads to extract unique molecular identifiers, while MiXCR was used to determine the CDR3 positions. Recombination models were inferred per individual with the repgenHMM and IGoR tools using an EM algorithm. The analysis of shared clonotypes was done with the tcR package in R, with sharing normalized by the product of cloneset sizes. Out-of-frame nonproductive sequences were analyzed to study raw recombination free of thymic and clonal selection effects. The raw public reads went through TCRdb reprocessing: fastp at Q25, MiXCR clone calling, in-frame beta chains kept. CDR3 protein sequences are deduplicated, and each keeps its most common genes and DNA. The V and J calls come from TCRdb's annotation, not from the publication. This sample gives about 530,000 distinct CDR3 sequences in total; 20% to 25% of them show up just once. Approximately 0.5% of the sample goes to the ten largest clones.

The CDR3 holds 12 amino acids from the cysteine to the phenylalanine. Kept here is only the CDR3 DNA, which spans 36 bases and is read in frame from base 1. The V and J ends are trimmed by 6 bases and 3 bases, leaving 9 bases between them. CDR1 is given as DFQATT and CDR2 as SNEGSKA, both from the germline V gene (reference sequence). This clonotype was found a few times. What this receptor recognizes is not known. Base-call qualities are not available, and no considerably larger clone is one nucleotide away. Every donor was a healthy Caucasian. Three pairs of female monozygotic twins, all aged about 18 to 30 years, were included in the twin cohort. CD4+ and CD8+ T cell populations were isolated with positive isolation kits from Invitrogen. This sample was also put to use in a study of yellow fever vaccine responses in identical twins. The second paper states: The authors reported that the T cell response to vaccination in identical twins appeared partly convergent and partly personalized. The study precisely tracked vaccine-responding T cell clones in identical twins.

Recombination connected TRBV20-1 to TRBJ2-1, with the D gene too uncertain to name. The sequence derives from a woman younger than 35 in good health. The specimen sequenced was CD4+ T cells sorted from blood. The sequenced DNA: TGCAGTGCATGGATGGTCTACAATGAGCAGTTCTTC. It is translated as CSAWMVYNEQFF.